The sequence of this TCR beta chain was determined in a study of blood T cell repertoires in COVID-19. Here immunoSEQ multiplex PCR was the method, and the copy in TCRdb shows in-frame clones only, minus some. The table lists about 150,000 clones, around four fifths of them singletons. V gave up 7 bases and J gave up 3 bases, with 13 bases separating them. This CDR3 is 13 amino acids long. The clonotype comes from a woman of 80 years or more with COVID-19, enrolled during active disease. The sequenced sample was peripheral blood. V gene TRBV5-3 combines with J gene TRBJ1-2; possibly TRBD1 for D (5 bases). TRBV5-3 is sorted into the ORF group, with uncertain function. The CDR3, as DNA: TGTGCCAGAGGAAGGGGCCCCCACTATGGCTACACCTTC. The encoded protein is CARGRGPHYGYTF.